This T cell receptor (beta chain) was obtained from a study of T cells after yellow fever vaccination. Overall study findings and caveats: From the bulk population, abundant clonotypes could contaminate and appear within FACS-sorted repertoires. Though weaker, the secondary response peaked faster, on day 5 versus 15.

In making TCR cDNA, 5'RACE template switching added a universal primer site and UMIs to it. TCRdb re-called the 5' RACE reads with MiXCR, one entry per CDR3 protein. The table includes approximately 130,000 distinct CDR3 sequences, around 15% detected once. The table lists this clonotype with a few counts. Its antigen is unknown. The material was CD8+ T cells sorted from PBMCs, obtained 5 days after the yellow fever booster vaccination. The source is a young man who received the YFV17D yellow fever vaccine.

The CDR3 nucleotides are TGCGCCAGTGGGACGAGAACCGGGGAGCTGTTTTTT. Its protein is CASGTRTGELFF. The V gene is TRBV4-3, the J gene TRBJ2-2; D is possibly TRBD1 or TRBD2 (5 bases each). V dropped 9 bases and J dropped 5 bases, with 10 bases sitting between them. CDR1 and CDR2 (germline): LGHNA, YSLEER. The length of the CDR3 is 12 residues.